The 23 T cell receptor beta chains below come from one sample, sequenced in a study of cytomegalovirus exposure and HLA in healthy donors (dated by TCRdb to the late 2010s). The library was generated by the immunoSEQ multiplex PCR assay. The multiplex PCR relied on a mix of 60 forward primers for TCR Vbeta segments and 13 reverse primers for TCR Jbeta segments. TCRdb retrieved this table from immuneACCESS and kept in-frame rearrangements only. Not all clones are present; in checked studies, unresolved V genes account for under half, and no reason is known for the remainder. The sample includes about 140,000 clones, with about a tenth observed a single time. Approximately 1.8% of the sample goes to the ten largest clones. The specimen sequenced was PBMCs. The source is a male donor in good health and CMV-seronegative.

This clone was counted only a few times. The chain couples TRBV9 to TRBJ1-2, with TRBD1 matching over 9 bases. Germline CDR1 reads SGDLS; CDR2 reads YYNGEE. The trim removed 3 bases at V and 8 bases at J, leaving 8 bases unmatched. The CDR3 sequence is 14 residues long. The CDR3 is CASSGRDRAGGYTF. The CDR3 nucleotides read TGTGCCAGCAGCGGACGGGACAGGGCGGGAGGCTACACCTTC.

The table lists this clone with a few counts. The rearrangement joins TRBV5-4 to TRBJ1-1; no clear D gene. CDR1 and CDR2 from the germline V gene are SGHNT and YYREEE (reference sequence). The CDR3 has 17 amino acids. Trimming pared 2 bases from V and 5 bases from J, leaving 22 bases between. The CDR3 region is CASSFGGRSSGGTEAFF. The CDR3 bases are TGTGCCAGCAGCTTTGGCGGGAGAAGCTCCGGAGGAACTGAAGCTTTCTTT.

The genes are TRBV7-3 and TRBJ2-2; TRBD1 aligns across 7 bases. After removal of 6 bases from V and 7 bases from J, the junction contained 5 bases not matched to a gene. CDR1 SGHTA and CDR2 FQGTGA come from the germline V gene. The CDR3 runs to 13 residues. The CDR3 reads CASRQGWGGELFF. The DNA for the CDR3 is TGTGCCAGCAGACAGGGGTGGGGCGGGGAGCTGTTTTTT.

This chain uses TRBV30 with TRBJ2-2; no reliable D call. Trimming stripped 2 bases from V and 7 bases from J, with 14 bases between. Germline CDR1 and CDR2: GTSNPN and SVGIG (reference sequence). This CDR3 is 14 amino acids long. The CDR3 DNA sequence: TGTGCCTGGAGTCACGGGTATTCATACGGGGAGCTGTTTTTT. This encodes CAWSHGYSYGELFF.

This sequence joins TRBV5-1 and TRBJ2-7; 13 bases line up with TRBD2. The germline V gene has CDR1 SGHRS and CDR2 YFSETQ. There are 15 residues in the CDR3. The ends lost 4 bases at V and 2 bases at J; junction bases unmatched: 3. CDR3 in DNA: TGCGCCAGCAGCACCGGACTAGCGGGAGCCTACGAGCAGTACTTC. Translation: CASSTGLAGAYEQYF.

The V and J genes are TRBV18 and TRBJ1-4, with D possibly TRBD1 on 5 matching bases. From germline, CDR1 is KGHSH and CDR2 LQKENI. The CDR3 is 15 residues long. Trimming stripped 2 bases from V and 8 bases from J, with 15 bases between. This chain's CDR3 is CASSPGMGPGEKLFF. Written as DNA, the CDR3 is TGTGCCAGCTCACCAGGCATGGGCCCAGGGGAAAAACTGTTTTTT.

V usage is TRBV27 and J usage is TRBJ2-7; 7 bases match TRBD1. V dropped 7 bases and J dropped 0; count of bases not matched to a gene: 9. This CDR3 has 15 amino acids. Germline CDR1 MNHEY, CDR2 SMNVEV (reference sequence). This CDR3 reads CASTPTGTASYEQYF. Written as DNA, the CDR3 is TGTGCCAGCACCCCGACCGGGACAGCCTCCTACGAGCAGTACTTC.

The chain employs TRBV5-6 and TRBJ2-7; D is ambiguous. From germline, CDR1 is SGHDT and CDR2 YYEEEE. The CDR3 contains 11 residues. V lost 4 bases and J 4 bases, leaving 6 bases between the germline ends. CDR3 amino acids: CASSDGYEQYF. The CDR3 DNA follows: TGTGCCAGCAGCGACGGGTACGAGCAGTACTTC. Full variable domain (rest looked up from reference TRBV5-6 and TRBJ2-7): DAGVTQSPTHLIKTRGQQVTLRCSPKSGHDTVSWYQQALGQGPQFIFQYYEEEERQRGNFPDRFSGHQFPNYSSELNVNALLLGDSALYLCASSDGYEQYFGPGTRLTVT.

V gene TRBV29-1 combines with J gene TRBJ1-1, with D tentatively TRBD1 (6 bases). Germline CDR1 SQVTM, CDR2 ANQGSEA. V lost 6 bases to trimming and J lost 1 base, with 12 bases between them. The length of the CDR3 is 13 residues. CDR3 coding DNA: TGCAGCGTCCCTACAGGGCCGAACACTGAAGCTTTCTTT. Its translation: CSVPTGPNTEAFF.

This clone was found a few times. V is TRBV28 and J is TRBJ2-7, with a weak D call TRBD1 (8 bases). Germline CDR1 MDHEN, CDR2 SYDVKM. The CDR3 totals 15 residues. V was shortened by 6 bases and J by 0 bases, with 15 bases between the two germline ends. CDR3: CASRGGDRSSYEQYF. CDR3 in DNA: TGTGCCAGCAGGGGGGGGGACAGGAGCTCCTACGAGCAGTACTTC.

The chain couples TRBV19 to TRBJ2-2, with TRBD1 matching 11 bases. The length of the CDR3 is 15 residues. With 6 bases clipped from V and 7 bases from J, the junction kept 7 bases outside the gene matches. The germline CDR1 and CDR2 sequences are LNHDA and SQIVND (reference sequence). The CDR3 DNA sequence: TGTGCCAGTAGCACCGGGACAGGGGGTGGCGGGGAGCTGTTTTTT. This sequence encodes CASSTGTGGGGELFF.

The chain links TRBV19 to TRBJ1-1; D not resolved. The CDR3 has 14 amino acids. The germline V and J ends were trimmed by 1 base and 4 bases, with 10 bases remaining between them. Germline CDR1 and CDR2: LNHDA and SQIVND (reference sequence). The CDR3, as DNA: TGTGCCAGTAGTATAGTTCCGCGGCTCACTGAAGCTTTCTTT. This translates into CASSIVPRLTEAFF.

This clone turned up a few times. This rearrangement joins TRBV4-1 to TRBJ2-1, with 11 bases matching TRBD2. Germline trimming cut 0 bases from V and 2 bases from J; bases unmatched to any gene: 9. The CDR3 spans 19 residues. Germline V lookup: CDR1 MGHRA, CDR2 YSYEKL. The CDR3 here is CASSQDGLAGGIAYNEQFF. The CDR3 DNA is TGCGCCAGCAGCCAAGATGGGCTAGCGGGGGGCATAGCCTACAATGAGCAGTTCTTC.

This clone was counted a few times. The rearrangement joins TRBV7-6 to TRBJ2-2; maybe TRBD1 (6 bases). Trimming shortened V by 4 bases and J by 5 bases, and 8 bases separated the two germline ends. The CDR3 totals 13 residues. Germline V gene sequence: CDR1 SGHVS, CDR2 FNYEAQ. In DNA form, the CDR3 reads TGTGCCAGCAGCTCTGGACAGACCGGGGAGCTGTTTTTT. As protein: CASSSGQTGELFF.

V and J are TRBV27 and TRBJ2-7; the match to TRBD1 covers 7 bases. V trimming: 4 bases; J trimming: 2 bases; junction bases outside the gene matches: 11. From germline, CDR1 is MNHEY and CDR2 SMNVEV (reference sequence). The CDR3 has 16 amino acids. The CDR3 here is CASSSLAGTATYEQYF. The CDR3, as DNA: TGTGCCAGCAGTTCGCTCGCCGGGACAGCGACCTACGAGCAGTACTTC.

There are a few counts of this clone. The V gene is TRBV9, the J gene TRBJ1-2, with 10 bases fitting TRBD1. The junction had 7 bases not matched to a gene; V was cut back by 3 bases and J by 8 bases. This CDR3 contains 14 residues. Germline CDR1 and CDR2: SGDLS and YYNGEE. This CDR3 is CASSAPGTGVGYTF. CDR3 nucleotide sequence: TGTGCCAGCAGCGCACCTGGGACAGGGGTCGGCTACACCTTC.

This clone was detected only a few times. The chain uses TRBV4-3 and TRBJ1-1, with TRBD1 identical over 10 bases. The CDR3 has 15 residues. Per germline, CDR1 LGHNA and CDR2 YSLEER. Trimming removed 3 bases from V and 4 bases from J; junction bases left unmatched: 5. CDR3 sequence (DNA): TGCGCCAGCAGCCAGGACAGGGGGTTCGGCACTGAAGCTTTCTTT. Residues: CASSQDRGFGTEAFF.

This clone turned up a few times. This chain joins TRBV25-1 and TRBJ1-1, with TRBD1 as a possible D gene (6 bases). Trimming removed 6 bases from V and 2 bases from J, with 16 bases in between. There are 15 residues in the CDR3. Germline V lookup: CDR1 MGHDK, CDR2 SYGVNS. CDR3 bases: TGTGCCAGCAGGGGGCCCTACAGGGCCAACACTGAAGCTTTCTTT. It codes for CASRGPYRANTEAFF.

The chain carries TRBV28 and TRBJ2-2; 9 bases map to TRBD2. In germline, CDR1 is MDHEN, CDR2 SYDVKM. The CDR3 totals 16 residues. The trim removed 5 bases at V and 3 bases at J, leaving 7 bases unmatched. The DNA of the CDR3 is TGTGCCAGCAGTCCAGCTAGCGGGGAGGACACCGGGGAGCTGTTTTTT. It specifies CASSPASGEDTGELFF.

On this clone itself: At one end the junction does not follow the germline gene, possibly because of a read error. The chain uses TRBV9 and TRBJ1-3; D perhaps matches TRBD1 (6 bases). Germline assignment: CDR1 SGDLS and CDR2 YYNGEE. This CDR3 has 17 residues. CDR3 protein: CASSTGPTPISGNIIYF. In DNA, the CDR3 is TGTGCCAGCTCGACAGGACCTACTCCCATCTCTGGAAACATCATATATTTT.

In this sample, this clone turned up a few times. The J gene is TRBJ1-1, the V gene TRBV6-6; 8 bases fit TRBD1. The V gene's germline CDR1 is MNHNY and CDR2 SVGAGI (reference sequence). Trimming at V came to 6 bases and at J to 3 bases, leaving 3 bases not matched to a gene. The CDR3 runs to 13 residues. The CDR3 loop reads CASRGQAYTEAFF. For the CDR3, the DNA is TGTGCCAGCAGGGGACAGGCCTACACTGAAGCTTTCTTT.

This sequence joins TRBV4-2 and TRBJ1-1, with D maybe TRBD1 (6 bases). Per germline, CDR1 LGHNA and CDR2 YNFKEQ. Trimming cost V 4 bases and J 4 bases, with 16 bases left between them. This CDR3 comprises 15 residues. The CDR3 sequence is CASSPRSQGITEAFF. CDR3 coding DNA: TGTGCCAGCAGCCCGCGGAGTCAGGGGATCACTGAAGCTTTCTTT.

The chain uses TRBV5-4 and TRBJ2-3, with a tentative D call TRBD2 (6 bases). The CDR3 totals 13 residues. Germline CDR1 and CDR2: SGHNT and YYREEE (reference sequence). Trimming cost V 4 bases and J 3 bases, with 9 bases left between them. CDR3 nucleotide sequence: TGTGCCAGCAGCCCCGCGGGGACAGATACGCAGTATTTT. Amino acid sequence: CASSPAGTDTQYF.